The rows below give T cell receptor beta chains drawn from one sample of a study of cytomegalovirus exposure and HLA in healthy donors. Sequencing was performed with immunoSEQ multiplex PCR; in TCRdb, only in-frame clones are kept and a portion is missing. Of 150,000 to 180,000 clones in the sample, approximately 85% were seen once. The sample was PBMCs. These TCRs come from a woman between 18 and 29 years old in good health and CMV-seronegative. Both conserved end residues are part of each CDR3. The D gene is left open where the match is weak. Rows may omit the clone size; those that give it use once, few, many or a size class.

abundance	v_gene	d_gene	j_gene	CDR3nt	CDR3aa
-	TRBV21-1	-	TRBJ1-5	TGTGCCAGCAGCAAAGTCCAGGGGGCAATTCAGCCCCAGCATTTT	CASSKVQGAIQPQHF
once	TRBV29-1	-	TRBJ1-2	TGCAGCGTTCCACAGGGAGACTATGGCTACACCTTC	CSVPQGDYGYTF
-	TRBV19	-	TRBJ1-5	TGTGCCAGTAGTAAATTGGGAAAACAGGGAGATAGCAATCAGCCCCAGCATTTT	CASSKLGKQGDSNQPQHF
few	TRBV20-1	-	TRBJ1-2	TGCAGTGCCTTGAGGGAGGCTGGCTACACCTTC	CSALREAGYTF
-	TRBV10-3	-	TRBJ2-7	TGTGCCATCAGTGATGAAGGGGTTTCCTACGAGCAGTACTTC	CAISDEGVSYEQYF
-	TRBV6-5	TRBD1	TRBJ1-2	TGTGCCACCCGTCGAGGGGGCCATGGCTACACCTTC	CATRRGGHGYTF
-	TRBV5-4	-	TRBJ2-7	TGTGCCAGCAGCTTGGAGAGGGACTACGAGCAGTACTTC	CASSLERDYEQYF
-	TRBV30	TRBD1	TRBJ2-1	TGTGCCTGGAGCTTTTCCGACAGGGGGGATGAGCAGTTCTTC	CAWSFSDRGDEQFF
-	TRBV28	TRBD2	TRBJ2-7	TGTGCCAGCAGCCCTCGGGGGGGGGTTCTCGAGCAGTACTTC	CASSPRGGVLEQYF
-	TRBV11-2	-	TRBJ2-7	TGTGCCAGCAGCTCCCTAGGGGGGAGGGGTCGCGAGCAGTACTTC	CASSSLGGRGREQYF
once	TRBV7-2	-	TRBJ2-7	TGTGCCAGCAGCTTTGGCGGGCGCTCCTACGAGCAGTACTTC	CASSFGGRSYEQYF
-	TRBV2	-	TRBJ2-1	TGTGCCAGCAGTGGGAAGAGGCAGGGCAACAATGAGCAGTTCTTC	CASSGKRQGNNEQFF
-	TRBV6-1	-	TRBJ1-1	TGTGCCAGCAGTGAGGCGGGATTACGTGAAGCTTTCTTT	CASSEAGLREAFF
-	TRBV28	TRBD2	TRBJ2-2	TGTGCCAGCAGTTTACCGGGACTAGCGGGAAGGGACGGGGAGCTGTTTTTT	CASSLPGLAGRDGELFF
once	TRBV7-9	TRBD2	TRBJ2-7	TGTTCCAGCAGCCCTGGGGGGGACGAGCAGTACTTC	CSSSPGGDEQYF
once	TRBV5-1	-	TRBJ2-1	TGCGCCAGCAGCTTGGTCATCTCCTACAATGAGCAGTTCTTC	CASSLVISYNEQFF
-	TRBV28	-	TRBJ2-3	TGTGCCAGCAGATCCCCGGCCCCGGAGACTAGCACAGATACGCAGTATTTT	CASRSPAPETSTDTQYF
-	TRBV27	TRBD2	TRBJ2-1	TGTGCCAGCAGCCCGAAAGCGGGAGCAGGGAATGAGCAGTTCTTC	CASSPKAGAGNEQFF
-	TRBV4-1	-	TRBJ2-7	TGCGCCAGCAGCCAAGAATTGTACATCTCCTACGAGCAGTACTTC	CASSQELYISYEQYF
-	TRBV9	-	TRBJ2-1	TGTGCCAGCAGCGTTACTAGGGTCAATGAGCAGTTCTTC	CASSVTRVNEQFF
-	TRBV6-5	-	TRBJ2-7	TGTGCCAGCAGTTACTCGAGAGGCTACGAGCAGTACTTC	CASSYSRGYEQYF
few	TRBV6-5	-	TRBJ1-4	TGTGCCAGCAGCAACGGGGGTAGGGCCGAAAAACTGTTTTTT	CASSNGGRAEKLFF
-	TRBV19	-	TRBJ1-1	TGTGCCAGTAGCTCCAAAGACAGAGGGAACACTGAAGCTTTCTTT	CASSSKDRGNTEAFF
-	TRBV18	TRBD2	TRBJ2-1	TGTGCCAGCTCACCACCGGGCGGGGGGGGCAATGAGCAGTTCTTC	CASSPPGGGGNEQFF
once	TRBV30	-	TRBJ1-4	TGTGCCTGGAGTGTATTAGTAGGCAGGGATAATGAAAAACTGTTTTTT	CAWSVLVGRDNEKLFF
-	TRBV27	TRBD2	TRBJ2-3	TGTGCCAGCAGTGCCAGGACTAGCGCAGATACGCAGTATTTT	CASSARTSADTQYF
-	TRBV7-2	TRBD1	TRBJ1-2	TGTGCCAGCAGCTGGGACAGGGGGCTAGTAAATAGCTACACCTTC	CASSWDRGLVNSYTF
-	TRBV14	TRBD2	TRBJ2-7	TGTGCCAGCAGCCAGCCACCGGGACTAGCGGGGGGGAGCTCCTACGAGCAGTACTTC	CASSQPPGLAGGSSYEQYF
-	TRBV11-2	-	TRBJ2-2	TGTGCCAGCAGCCGATCTGGCAGGAAGGACACCGGGGAGCTGTTTTTT	CASSRSGRKDTGELFF
-	TRBV19	TRBD1	TRBJ2-4	TGTGCCAGTAGTATAGTGGGACAGGGGGCCGGCGCCAAAAACATTCAGTACTTC	CASSIVGQGAGAKNIQYF
-	TRBV19	-	TRBJ1-2	TGTGCCAGTAGTTTAAAACCCGGGACAACCTATGGCTACACCTTC	CASSLKPGTTYGYTF
few	TRBV9	-	TRBJ2-3	TGTGCCAGCAGCGTATGGTACTTTAACACAGATACGCAGTATTTT	CASSVWYFNTDTQYF
-	TRBV15	-	TRBJ1-6	TGTGCCACCAGCAGAGAGAGGGATTATTCACCCCTCCACTTT	CATSRERDYSPLHF
-	TRBV5-4	-	TRBJ2-2	TGTGCCAGCAGCTTGCCCCGGTCGGGTGGCACCGGGGAGCTGTTTTTT	CASSLPRSGGTGELFF
-	TRBV29-1	TRBD1	TRBJ2-1	TGCAGCGTTGAAGGGACAGGGGTCAATGAGCAGTTCTTC	CSVEGTGVNEQFF
-	TRBV18	-	TRBJ2-7	TGTGCCAGCTCACCACCAGGAGGGGTCTACGAGCAGTACTTC	CASSPPGGVYEQYF
-	TRBV6-6	TRBD2	TRBJ2-3	TGTGCCAGCAGCCACGGGACTAGCGGACCCACAGATACGCAGTATTTT	CASSHGTSGPTDTQYF
once	TRBV28	TRBD1	TRBJ1-1	TGTGCCAGCAGTCCTTTACAAACTTATTTACAGGGGACTGAAGCTTTCTTT	CASSPLQTYLQGTEAFF
-	TRBV6-1	-	TRBJ1-2	TGTGCCAGCAGTGACGGGGGGCGGTATGGCTACACCTTC	CASSDGGRYGYTF
once	TRBV4-1	TRBD2	TRBJ2-1	TGCGCCAGCAGCCAACAGGGAAGCGGGGACTCCTACAATGAGCAGTTCTTC	CASSQQGSGDSYNEQFF
-	TRBV30	-	TRBJ2-5	TGTGCCTGGGGGGAGGATGGGGGGAGAGAGACCCAGTACTTC	CAWGEDGGRETQYF
-	TRBV9	-	TRBJ2-1	TGTGCCAGCAGCCCCAGCTCCTACAATGAGCAGTTCTTC	CASSPSSYNEQFF
-	TRBV28	-	TRBJ1-2	TGTGCCAGCAGTCCGCCGGGACACCTGGACGGCTATGGCTACACCTTC	CASSPPGHLDGYGYTF
-	TRBV5-1	TRBD2	TRBJ2-7	TGCGCCAGCAGGTCCGGGACTAGCTACGAGCAGTACTTC	CASRSGTSYEQYF
few	TRBV7-9	-	TRBJ2-1	TGTGCCAGCAGCTTAGGTCACCAGGGGCACAATGAGCAGTTCTTC	CASSLGHQGHNEQFF
-	TRBV4-3	TRBD2	TRBJ2-1	TGCGCCAGCAGCCAAGGCGTCGCTAGCGGGAGCTCTGAGCAGTTCTTC	CASSQGVASGSSEQFF
-	TRBV5-5	-	TRBJ2-1	TGTGCCAGCAGCTTGGATGGACGGGGCTACAATGAGCAGTTCTTC	CASSLDGRGYNEQFF
-	TRBV6-5	-	TRBJ1-6	TGTGCCAGCAGTTACTCGGGTCGCAGCGCCTATTCACCCCTCCACTTT	CASSYSGRSAYSPLHF
-	TRBV28	-	TRBJ2-7	TGTGCCAGCAATTTTATGCGGGCCGGGCCCGAGCAGTACTTC	CASNFMRAGPEQYF
-	TRBV7-9	-	TRBJ2-1	TGTGCCAGCGGCAAAAGGGGGAGTGGGTCCTACAATGAGCAGTTCTTC	CASGKRGSGSYNEQFF
once	TRBV6-6	TRBD1	TRBJ2-7	TGTGCCAGCAGTGCCGACGGACAGGGGAGGTACTTC	CASSADGQGRYF
-	TRBV5-1	TRBD1	TRBJ1-4	TGCGCCAGCAGTCGCGGGGACAGGGGCCCCGGGTCCGAAAAACTGTTTTTT	CASSRGDRGPGSEKLFF